This T cell receptor beta chain is from a study of blood T cell repertoires in COVID-19. In the study overall: PBMCs, B-cell-depleted T cells, or T cells provided the cDNA or gDNA that made up the material.

Everyone who took part was roughly 18 to 89 years old, and they came from about two dozen US areas. Participant-reported clinical history was the basis for cohort assignment. Original methodology: Reference gene primer amplification yielded estimated nucleated cell counts. Assay used: immunoSEQ multiplex PCR; TCRdb lists only in-frame clones, some missing. V and J calls and clone size are given by that table; D and trimming were obtained from the DNA. The sample lists around 420,000 clones; 70% to 90% were seen once. This CDR3 is 14 amino acids long. Germline V lookup: CDR1 MNHEY, CDR2 SVGAGI. V shed 2 bases and J 5 bases; nucleotides not matched to a gene: 5.

Sequencing used PBMCs or T cells enriched from blood (not recorded which). The V and J genes are TRBV6-5 and TRBJ1-1; 7 bases map to TRBD1. The clonotype originates from a woman in her forties with acute COVID-19. The CDR3 protein is CASSYETGRTEAFF. The DNA for the CDR3 is TGTGCCAGCAGTTACGAGACAGGGAGGACTGAAGCTTTCTTT.